This TCR beta chain was observed in a study of blood T cell repertoires in COVID-19. The overall study: Researchers got acute and convalescent COVID-19 samples from the United States, Italy and Spain. Sample material is recorded as cDNA or gDNA derived from T cells, B-cell-depleted T cells, or PBMCs.

Original handling: Estimation of nucleated cell counts relied on the amplification of reference gene primers. The data were produced by immunoSEQ multiplex PCR, yet TCRdb's version contains in-frame clones alone and is incomplete. V and J calls and clone size are those listed in that table; D and trimming were worked out from the DNA. The data hold over 80,000 clones, with over 75% observed a single time. There are 15 residues in the CDR3. V lost 5 bases to trimming and J lost 3 bases, with 16 bases between them. Germline loops: CDR1 MNHEY, CDR2 SVGAGI. Sequenced sample: peripheral blood. The chain carries TRBV6-5 and TRBJ1-2, with a tentative D call TRBD1 (5 bases). The TCR sequence derives from a human donor in a cohort sampled during active COVID-19. DNA for the CDR3: TGTGCCAGCAGTAAGATTTCGTGGGGGGACTATGGCTACACCTTC. This translates into CASSKISWGDYGYTF.